A selection of T cell receptor beta chains follows, all from one sample in a study of control samples from healthy donors and cancer patients. TCRdb keeps only in-frame clones here, not all; method: immunoSEQ multiplex PCR. The data show roughly 150,000 clones, 93% seen once. Source material: blood. The origin of the receptors is a man aged 45-60 years in good health. The CDR3 runs from the conserved cysteine through the conserved F or W. The order of the fields is clone size, V gene, J gene, CDR3 protein. Some rows mark clone size as missing; the rest say once, few, many or name a class of expanded clone.

NA	TRBV7-9	TRBJ2-7	CASSPPPVTGFSYEQYF
NA	TRBV11-2	TRBJ2-3	CASSLESMNTQYF
NA	TRBV29-1	TRBJ1-1	CSVAGTLYTEAFF
once	TRBV5-4	TRBJ2-1	CASSFGGQAYNEQFF
NA	TRBV9	TRBJ1-1	CASNLGGNTEAFF
NA	TRBV25-1	TRBJ2-4	CASSDTGLAGAKNIQYF
NA	TRBV4-1	TRBJ2-1	CASSQDRWTSADNEQFF
NA	TRBV4-1	TRBJ2-1	CASGGGPSYNEQFF
NA	TRBV2	TRBJ2-2	CASNSGVQNTGELFF
NA	TRBV7-9	TRBJ2-7	CASSLAGSSYEQYF
NA	TRBV29-1	TRBJ2-1	CSVPRGTSGKYEQFF
NA	TRBV28	TRBJ2-7	CASTTLASAAYEQYF
NA	TRBV6-5	TRBJ1-5	CASNPTGSNQPQHF
NA	TRBV28	TRBJ1-2	CACSFGQGLYGYTF
NA	TRBV9	TRBJ2-5	CASSARAPGGETQYF
NA	TRBV7-8	TRBJ1-1	CASRDEGDTEAFF
once	TRBV5-4	TRBJ1-3	CASSLGSSGPGNTIYF
NA	TRBV28	TRBJ2-6	CASSIGLVLTF
NA	TRBV10-3	TRBJ1-2	CAISPVGDYGYTF
NA	TRBV19	TRBJ2-1	CASSGLAGVDEQFF
NA	TRBV28	TRBJ1-2	CASSQNDRGGYGYTF
NA	TRBV23-1	TRBJ2-7	CASSLDRTSYEQYF
once	TRBV5-5	TRBJ1-1	CASNLLRVRVGKRNTEAFF
NA	TRBV9	TRBJ2-7	CASSVTGDSYEQYF
once	TRBV19	TRBJ1-5	CASSIGTGGSQPQHF
NA	TRBV5-5	TRBJ2-7	CASSIGGPEQYF
NA	TRBV6-5	TRBJ1-5	CASRLDRATNQPQHF
NA	TRBV7-6	TRBJ1-1	CASSLTAPSGRNTEAFF
NA	TRBV10-3	TRBJ1-6	CAISERSSYNSPLHF
NA	TRBV3-1/TRBV3-2	TRBJ2-7	CASRVGTSGTGEQYF
NA	TRBV28	TRBJ2-6	CASSLGGTGANVLTF
NA	TRBV7-9	TRBJ2-6	CASSVDGGFGGANVLTF
NA	TRBV5-4	TRBJ2-1	CASSADGAYNEQFF
NA	TRBV24-1	TRBJ2-1	CATGGGQGAYEQFF
once	TRBV25-1	TRBJ1-6	CASSVSGLNSPLHF
NA	TRBV5-1	TRBJ1-1	CASSLGQKDTEAFF
NA	TRBV5-6	TRBJ2-3	CASSLEQGAFTDTQYF
NA	TRBV27	TRBJ1-6	CASGRAIFAPGRSYNSPLHF
NA	TRBV27	TRBJ2-2	CASSPPAGAVGELFF
NA	TRBV18	TRBJ2-7	CASSPPKPGEQYF
NA	TRBV12-2	TRBJ1-3	CASRLVGEQAPSGNTIYF
NA	TRBV27	TRBJ1-6	CASSFRQRSSYNSPLHF
once	TRBV15	TRBJ1-2	CATSRGGAGYGYTF
NA	TRBV28	TRBJ1-2	CASRVPGQGSSGYTF
NA	TRBV10-2	TRBJ1-1	CASSVQGETFF
NA	TRBV4-2	TRBJ2-5	CASSQDRRVQETQYF
NA	TRBV30	TRBJ1-1	CAWSSLRDAFF
NA	TRBV6-5	TRBJ2-7	CASSLRDSYEQYF
NA	TRBV27	TRBJ1-6	CASSFRSLNSYNSPLHF